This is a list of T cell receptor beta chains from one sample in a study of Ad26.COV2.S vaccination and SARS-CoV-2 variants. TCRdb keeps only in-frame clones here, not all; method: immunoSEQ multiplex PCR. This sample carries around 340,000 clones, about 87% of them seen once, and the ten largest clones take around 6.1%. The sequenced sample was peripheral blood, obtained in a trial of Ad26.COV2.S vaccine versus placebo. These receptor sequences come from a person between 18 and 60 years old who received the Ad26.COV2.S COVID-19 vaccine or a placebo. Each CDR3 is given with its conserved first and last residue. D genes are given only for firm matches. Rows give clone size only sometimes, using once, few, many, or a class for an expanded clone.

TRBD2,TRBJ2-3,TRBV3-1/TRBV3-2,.,TGTGCCAGCAGCGAGGGACTAGCGGGGGGAACAGATACGCAGTATTTT,CASSEGLAGGTDTQYF
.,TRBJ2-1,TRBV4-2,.,TGTGCCAGCAGTCCCGGACCCGTTGGTGAGCAGTTCTTC,CASSPGPVGEQFF
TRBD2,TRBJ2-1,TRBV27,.,TGTGCCAGCAACGGTCCTAGCGGGGGCCTCTACAATGAGCAGTTCTTC,CASNGPSGGLYNEQFF
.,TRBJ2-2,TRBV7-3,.,TGTGCCAGCAGCGATTTGGGGTTAGCGAACACCGGGGAGCTGTTTTTT,CASSDLGLANTGELFF
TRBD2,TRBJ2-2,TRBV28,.,TGTGCCAGCAGTTTATGGACTAGCGGGAGCACCGGGGAGCTGTTTTTT,CASSLWTSGSTGELFF
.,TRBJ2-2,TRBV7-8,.,TGTGCCAGCAGCTTAACAGGGAACACCGGGGAGCTGTTTTTT,CASSLTGNTGELFF
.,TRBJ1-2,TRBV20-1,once,TGCAGTGCTGGCACTAACTATGGCTACACCTTC,CSAGTNYGYTF
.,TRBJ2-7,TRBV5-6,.,TGTGCCAGCTACGAAGGGGGTGAAAGGGGTGAGCAGTACTTC,CASYEGGERGEQYF
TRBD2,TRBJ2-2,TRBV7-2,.,TGTGCCAGCAGCACAGTAGCGGGAGGGAAGACCGGGGAGCTGTTTTTT,CASSTVAGGKTGELFF
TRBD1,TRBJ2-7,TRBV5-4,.,TGTGCCAGCAGCTTAACCGGGACAGTCTACGAGCAGTACTTC,CASSLTGTVYEQYF
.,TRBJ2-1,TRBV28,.,TGTGCCACCCAGGCCCTTGGGGCCTACAATGAGCAGTTCTTC,CATQALGAYNEQFF
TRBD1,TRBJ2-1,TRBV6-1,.,TGTGCCAGCAGTGTGAGGGGGGACAGGGTTTTCGACAATGAGCAGTTCTTC,CASSVRGDRVFDNEQFF
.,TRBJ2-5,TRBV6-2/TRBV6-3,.,TGTGCCAGCAGTCCCGGGGAAGAGACCCAGTACTTC,CASSPGEETQYF
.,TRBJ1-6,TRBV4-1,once,TGCGCCAGCAGCCAAGATCGTAGCAGTTATTCACCCCTCCACTTT,CASSQDRSSYSPLHF
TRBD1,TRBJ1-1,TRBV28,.,TGTGCCAGCTCGACAGGGGAATTTGGAGCTTTCTTT,CASSTGEFGAFF
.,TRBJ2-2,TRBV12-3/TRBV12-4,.,TGTGCCAGCAGCCTAAAGAGAACCGGGGAGCTGTTTTTT,CASSLKRTGELFF
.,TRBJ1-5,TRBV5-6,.,TGTGCCAGCAGCTCGCCAAATCAGCCCCAGCATTTT,CASSSPNQPQHF
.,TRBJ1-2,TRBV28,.,TGTGCCAGCAGTTCAATCCGGGGAACCCGACGGGACTATGGCTACACCTTC,CASSSIRGTRRDYGYTF
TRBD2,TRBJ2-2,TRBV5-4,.,TGTGCCAGCAGCTCTAAGCCGGGAGGGAACACCGGGGAGCTGTTTTTT,CASSSKPGGNTGELFF
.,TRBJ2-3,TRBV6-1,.,TGTGCCAGCAGTGAAAACACAAGGGCCTACACAGATACGCAGTATTTT,CASSENTRAYTDTQYF
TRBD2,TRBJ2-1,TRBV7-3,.,TGTGCCAGCAGCTCAACCCCGACTAGCGGGAGGGCCTCCTACAATGAGCAGTTCTTC,CASSSTPTSGRASYNEQFF
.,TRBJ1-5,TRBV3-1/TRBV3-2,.,TGTGCCAGCAGCCAAGATGGCGGACTTAATCAGCCCCAGCATTTT,CASSQDGGLNQPQHF
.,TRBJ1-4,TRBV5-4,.,TGTGCCAGCAGAGGGGGGGCCGATGAAAAACTGTTTTTT,CASRGGADEKLFF
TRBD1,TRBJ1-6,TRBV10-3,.,TGTGCCACCCTAGACAGGGTCAGTTCACCCCTCCACTTT,CATLDRVSSPLHF